Below are 30 T cell receptor beta chains sequenced from a single sample in a study of T cells in Graves' hyperthyroidism and ophthalmopathy. From RNA transcripts, TCR beta CDR3 regions were amplified. First-round RT-PCR of the TCR CDR3 relied on the HTBI primer set. TCRdb analysed the multiplex PCR reads with MiXCR anew, one entry per CDR3 protein. The sample lists 200,000 to 250,000 distinct CDR3 sequences, about a sixth occurring once. The sample comprised blood. The receptor set was obtained from a man aged 45-65 years with Graves' hyperthyroidism.

This clonotype came up many times. The chain uses TRBV12-3 or TRBV12-4 and TRBJ2-3, with D uncertain. The CDR3 sequence is 14 residues long. Trimming took off 3 bases at V and 0 bases at J, with 7 bases between the two ends. The CDR3: CASSFSASTDTQYF. CDR3 coding DNA: TGTGCCAGCAGTTTCTCCGCTAGCACAGATACGCAGTATTTT.

The chain has TRBV20-1 and TRBJ1-4, with D tentatively TRBD1 (5 bases). The V end was cut by 0 bases, the J end by 5 bases, with 10 bases between. The CDR3 contains 14 residues. Germline assignment: CDR1 DFQATT and CDR2 SNEGSKA (reference sequence). CDR3 sequence: CSARDLTGNEKLFF. CDR3 nucleotides: TGCAGTGCTAGAGATCTCACAGGAAATGAAAAACTGTTTTTT.

This clonotype was observed at least ten times. The chain employs TRBV11-3 and TRBJ2-3, with 12 bases fitting TRBD2. The CDR3 sequence is 15 residues long. Unmatched junction bases numbered 5, after V lost 5 bases and J lost 5 bases. Germline loops: CDR1 SGHNT, CDR2 YENEEA. The DNA of the CDR3 is TGTGCCAGCAGCCGAGGGGGACTAGCGGGAGATACGCAGTATTTT. This codes for CASSRGGLAGDTQYF.

This clonotype was picked up many times. V usage is TRBV20-1 and J usage is TRBJ2-7; 7 nucleotides line up with TRBD2. Germline CDR1 reads DFQATT; CDR2 reads SNEGSKA (reference sequence). The ends lost 6 bases at V and 7 bases at J; junction bases unmatched: 18. This CDR3 is built from 15 residues. As DNA, the CDR3 is TGCAGTGCATCGAGTGGAGGGAGGGCACCGGGGGAGCAGTACTTC. This codes for CSASSGGRAPGEQYF.

This clonotype came up a few times. Here the CDR3 DNA reads TGCAGTGCTAAACAGGGTGGCGGGAGCACAGATACGCAGTATTTT. Residues: CSAKQGGGSTDTQYF. The chain couples TRBV20-1 to TRBJ2-3; maybe TRBD1 (6 bases). Germline CDR1 and CDR2: DFQATT and SNEGSKA (reference sequence). CDR3 length: 15 residues. The V gene lost 4 bases and the J gene lost 0 bases, with 14 bases spanning the gap.

In nucleotides, the CDR3 is TGTGCCAGTAGTATAGCAGGTTACTCTGGGGCCAACGTCCTGACTTTC. This encodes CASSIAGYSGANVLTF. This rearrangement joins TRBV19 to TRBJ2-6; D ambiguous. Germline V gene data show CDR1 as LNHDA and CDR2 as SQIVND (reference sequence). The CDR3 is made up of 16 amino acids. Trimming shortened V by 1 base and J by 0 bases, and 7 bases separated the two germline ends.

In its sample, this clonotype was seen many times. The chain uses TRBV2 and TRBJ2-1; D ambiguous. V was trimmed by 7 bases and J by 8 bases, leaving 15 bases between them. The CDR3 runs to 13 residues. Germline lookup yields CDR1 SNHLY and CDR2 FYNNEI. The DNA of the CDR3 is TGTGCCAGCAATAAGTACTATTTCGATGAGCAGTTCTTC. It codes for CASNKYYFDEQFF. Full variable domain (remainder filled in from reference TRBV2 and TRBJ2-1): EPEVTQTPSHQVTQMGQEVILRCVPISNHLYFYWYRQILGQKVEFLVSFYNNEISEKSEIFDDQFSVERPDGSNFTLKIRSTKLEDSAMYFCASNKYYFDEQFFGPGTRLTVL.

Comment on this clonotype: A much larger clone lies a single base off, so this may be a read error. This chain links TRBV2 with TRBJ2-1; no reliable D call. CDR3 size: 15 residues. Per germline, CDR1 SNHLY and CDR2 FYNNEI. CDR3 in DNA: TGTGCCAGCAGTGTTCCCTTATCGCCCTACAATGGGCAGTTCTTC. It specifies CASSVPLSPYNGQFF.

Ten or more counts support this clonotype. The chain joins TRBV29-1 to TRBJ2-7; the D gene is possibly TRBD1 (5 bases). The CDR3 is made up of 13 amino acids. The germline V gene has CDR1 SQVTM and CDR2 ANQGSEA. The germline V and J ends were trimmed by 2 bases and 2 bases, with 10 bases remaining between them. CDR3 nucleotide sequence: TGCAGCGTTGAATCCAGGGATCCCTACGAGCAGTACTTC. It is translated as CSVESRDPYEQYF.

This clonotype was detected ten times or more. The gene calls are TRBV2 and TRBJ2-4; tentative D call: TRBD2 (7 bases). Trimming stripped 8 bases from V and 4 bases from J, with 15 bases between. The CDR3 loop spans 14 amino acids. CDR1 SNHLY and CDR2 FYNNEI come from the germline V gene. CDR3 DNA sequence: TGTGCCAGCCTCGTGGGGGGGCTGAAAAACATTCAGTACTTC. Translated, it gives CASLVGGLKNIQYF.

There are a few counts of this clonotype. The chain links TRBV5-5 to TRBJ2-1; D remains unclear. Germline loops: CDR1 SGHKS, CDR2 YYEKEE (reference sequence). Trimming took off 6 bases at V and 7 bases at J, with 17 bases between the two ends. CDR3 size: 14 residues. The CDR3 is CASILGRLKNEQFF. CDR3 DNA sequence: TGTGCCAGCATTTTAGGTCGCCTGAAGAATGAGCAGTTCTTC.

This clonotype has only a few counts. The rearrangement links TRBV4-1 to TRBJ2-7, with 8 nucleotides matching TRBD2. Germline CDR1 and CDR2: MGHRA and YSYEKL. This CDR3 is built from 16 residues. The V segment lost 1 base and the J segment 7 bases; nucleotides outside the gene matches: 12. The CDR3 reads CASSQVTSGPTGEQYF. As DNA, the CDR3 is TGCGCCAGCAGCCAAGTTACTAGCGGACCCACTGGAGAGCAGTACTTC.

The chain couples TRBV5-1 to TRBJ2-7; D may be TRBD2 (5 bases). The CDR3 sequence is 18 residues long. The V gene lost 2 bases and the J gene lost 2 bases, with 23 bases spanning the gap. Germline loops: CDR1 SGHRS, CDR2 YFSETQ. The CDR3 DNA reads TGCGCCAGCAGCTTTAGCGACGGAGTGGCAGGTACCCCCTACGAGCAGTACTTC. This sequence encodes CASSFSDGVAGTPYEQYF.

The gene calls are TRBV3-1 and TRBJ1-4; D is perhaps TRBD1 (5 bases). This CDR3 region has 14 residues. Germline assignment: CDR1 LGHDT and CDR2 YNNKEL (reference sequence). Trimming took 6 bases from V and 5 from J, leaving 13 bases between them. The CDR3 region is CASSFRDPNEKLFF. The CDR3 bases are TGTGCCAGCAGTTTCCGGGACCCCAATGAAAAACTGTTTTTT.

This clonotype has at least ten counts. The chain uses TRBV3-1 and TRBJ2-2; 7 nucleotides agree with TRBD1. V lost 4 bases to trimming and J lost 5 bases; unmatched junction nucleotides: 7. The CDR3 extends over 15 amino acids. The germline V gene encodes CDR1 LGHDT and CDR2 YNNKEL (reference sequence). The CDR3 DNA sequence: TGTGCCAGCAGCCGCCGGGACAGTGGGACCGGGGAGCTGTTTTTT. Translation gives CASSRRDSGTGELFF.

This clonotype has only one observation. The rearrangement joins TRBV30 to TRBJ1-2; 9 bases match TRBD1. V was pared by 4 bases and J by 14 bases, with 14 bases of the junction left unmatched. Germline CDR1 GTSNPN, CDR2 SVGIG (reference sequence). This CDR3 is 13 amino acids long. This CDR3 reads CAWTWDRAGSPTF. For the CDR3, the DNA is TGTGCCTGGACTTGGGACAGGGCCGGGTCCCCGACCTTC.

In its sample, this clonotype was seen many times. The gene calls are TRBV7-3 and TRBJ1-1; D is unresolved. Germline V lookup: CDR1 SGHTA, CDR2 FQGTGA. V lost 3 bases and J 2 bases, leaving 16 bases between the germline ends. The CDR3 totals 16 residues. In DNA, the CDR3 is TGTGCCAGCAGCTTCGGGCCCACGGCACTAAACACTGAAGCTTTCTTT. Its protein product is CASSFGPTALNTEAFF. The full variable domain, with the rest looked up from reference TRBV7-3 and TRBJ1-1, is GAGVSQTPSNKVTEKGKYVELRCDPISGHTALYWYRQSLGQGPEFLIYFQGTGAADDSGLPNDRFFAVRPEGSVSTLKIQRTERGDSAVYLCASSFGPTALNTEAFFGQGTRLTVV.

The gene calls are TRBV6-1 and TRBJ2-7; 9 bases align to TRBD1. Germline CDR1 MNHNS, CDR2 SASEGT. The V and J ends lost 5 bases and 3 bases, in that order; junction bases with no gene match: 8. CDR3 length equals 15 residues. DNA for the CDR3: TGTGCCAGCAGTCCTCGGAGGGACAGGGTCTACGAGCAGTACTTC. Protein sequence: CASSPRRDRVYEQYF.

This clonotype was recorded many times. The J gene is TRBJ2-1, the V gene TRBV11-2; D is unresolved. The V gene lost 0 bases and the J gene lost 3 bases, with 12 bases spanning the gap. The CDR3 sequence is 16 residues long. CDR1 is SGHAT and CDR2 is FQNNGV in the germline V gene. Here the CDR3 reads CASSLEPGSYYNEQFF. The DNA for the CDR3 is TGTGCCAGCAGCTTAGAGCCCGGGTCCTACTACAATGAGCAGTTCTTC.

V and J are TRBV18 and TRBJ1-4; 7 bases agree with TRBD1. The J segment lost 8 bases and the V segment lost 2 bases, leaving 8 bases of the junction unmatched. The CDR3 consists of 15 residues. Per germline, CDR1 KGHSH and CDR2 LQKENI. CDR3 residues: CASSPATGEAEKLFF. The CDR3 DNA reads as TGTGCCAGCTCACCAGCCACAGGGGAAGCGGAAAAACTGTTTTTT.

This clonotype occurred a few times. This sequence joins TRBV20-1 and TRBJ2-3; 9 bases are a match to TRBD1. Germline V gene sequence: CDR1 DFQATT, CDR2 SNEGSKA (reference sequence). V shed 6 bases, J shed 7 bases, and the junction held 2 bases outside the gene matches. This CDR3 is 11 amino acids long. DNA for the CDR3: TGCAGTGCGGGACAGGGACATACGCAGTATTTT. Translated, it gives CSAGQGHTQYF.

CDR3 in amino acids: CASSFSGMGDTEQFF. CDR3 in DNA: TGTGCCAGCAGTTTCTCGGGGATGGGGGACACTGAGCAGTTCTTC. V and J are TRBV6-9 and TRBJ2-1, with D tentatively TRBD1 (6 bases). Germline V gene lookup returns CDR1 MNHGY and CDR2 SVAAGI. This CDR3 region has 15 residues. V dropped 4 bases and J dropped 9 bases, with 19 bases sitting between them.

The table lists this clonotype with a few counts. The V call is TRBV6-1, the J call TRBJ1-1, with D unclear. CDR3 length: 15 residues. Germline lookup yields CDR1 MNHNS and CDR2 SASEGT. V lost 7 bases to trimming and J lost 0 bases, with 15 bases between them. The CDR3 spells CASKVWGTVNTEAFF. The CDR3 DNA sequence: TGTGCCAGCAAGGTATGGGGAACAGTGAACACTGAAGCTTTCTTT.

This clonotype was recorded many times. This rearrangement joins TRBV28 to TRBJ1-3; D is undetermined. The CDR3 is made up of 13 amino acids. The germline CDR1 and CDR2 sequences are MDHEN and SYDVKM. V was pared by 0 bases and J by 4 bases, with 4 bases between. CDR3 region: CASSLWSGNTIYF. CDR3 nucleotide sequence: TGTGCCAGCAGTTTATGGTCGGGAAACACCATATATTTT.

The table lists this clonotype with a few counts. The chain recombines TRBV20-1 with TRBJ1-3; 7 nucleotides agree with TRBD1. CDR1 and CDR2 (germline): DFQATT, SNEGSKA (reference sequence). This CDR3 has 14 amino acids. V lost 6 bases, J lost 4 bases, and 9 bases stayed unmatched. The DNA for the CDR3 is TGCAGTGCCGAGCAGACAGGGAACGGAAACACCATATATTTT. Translated: CSAEQTGNGNTIYF.

This clonotype showed up many times. The rearrangement uses TRBV10-3 and TRBJ1-1; weak D call: TRBD1 (6 bases). CDR3 size: 14 residues. Germline V gene lookup returns CDR1 ENHRY and CDR2 SYGVKD. The V and J ends lost 6 bases and 0 bases respectively, with 11 bases between them. The CDR3: CAIRDQGMNTEAFF. CDR3 DNA: TGTGCCATCAGAGACCAGGGGATGAACACTGAAGCTTTCTTT.

Concerning this clonotype: This could be a read error, since a much larger clone is one nucleotide away. Here the CDR3 omits its conserved ending phenylalanine or tryptophan, so a read error is the likely source. The gene calls are TRBV2 and TRBJ2-2; possible D gene TRBD1, 6 bases. The CDR3 consists of 15 residues. Germline lookup yields CDR1 SNHLY and CDR2 FYNNEI. The V end lost 2 bases, the J end lost 3 bases, and 10 bases lay between the germline ends. The chain's CDR3 is CASSESQGYTGELFY. The CDR3 bases are TGTGCCAGCAGTGAAAGCCAGGGGTACACCGGGGAGCTGTTTTAT.

This clonotype was found many times. The V call is TRBV18, the J call TRBJ2-2, with D unclear. From germline, CDR1 is KGHSH and CDR2 LQKENI. Trimming took 5 bases from V and 6 from J, leaving 4 bases between them. The CDR3 is 11 residues long. This chain's CDR3 is CASSVSGELFF. The CDR3 coding sequence is TGTGCCAGCTCAGTATCCGGGGAGCTGTTTTTT.

This clonotype was observed a few times. The chain has TRBV10-3 and TRBJ2-7; the D gene is possibly TRBD1 (6 bases). Looked up from germline, CDR1 is ENHRY and CDR2 is SYGVKD. The CDR3 contains 13 residues. V was trimmed by 6 bases and J by 6 bases, leaving 15 bases between them. In DNA form, the CDR3 reads TGTGCCATCAGAGATTACAGGGCTGGCGAGCAGTACTTC. The encoded protein is CAIRDYRAGEQYF.

This clonotype was detected many times. J is TRBJ2-2 and V is TRBV11-3; 9 bases are shared with TRBD2. The CDR3 is 17 residues long. The germline CDR1 and CDR2 sequences are SGHNT and YENEEA. Trimming at V came to 6 bases and at J to 1 base, leaving 9 bases not matched to a gene. CDR3 loop: CASSSVSGSGNTGELFF. In DNA form, the CDR3 reads TGTGCCAGCAGTTCCGTTAGCGGGAGCGGGAACACCGGGGAGCTGTTTTTT.